In this sample, the clone carrying this T cell receptor beta chain turned up many times. Its target is unknown. The CDR3 extends over 13 amino acids. The V gene's germline CDR1 is MNHEY and CDR2 SVGAGI. V lost 2 bases and J lost 4, with 7 bases in between. The data originate from a study of T cell repertoires in cytomegalovirus infection. Whole-study context: Well-studied HLA-B-restricted CMV epitopes were used in the study alongside recently identified HLA-C-restricted ones. In public TCR beta signatures, there were indications of both CMV infection and matching HLA type.

TCRdb reprocessed the reads via MiXCR and lists one record per CDR3 protein. This table has approximately 76,000 distinct CDR3 sequences, 20% to 30% appearing once. Overall study findings and caveats: Carriers of CMV and the relevant HLA type were discriminated by public TCR beta frequency. Dominating the ex vivo response were HLA-C-restricted CMV-specific TCR beta clonotypes.

The sequence came from a human donor in good health (CMV status not recorded). Some clones in this sample may be carry-over from other donors' samples. The J gene is TRBJ2-3, the V gene TRBV6-5; D uncertain. Sample: CD8+ T cells from cultured PBMCs, taken from culture after CMV antigen stimulation. CDR3 sequence reads: CASSYHRADTQYF. CDR3 DNA sequence: TGTGCCAGCAGTTACCATAGGGCAGATACGCAGTATTTT.